Following are 21 T cell receptor beta chains from one sample sequenced in a study of blood T cell repertoires in COVID-19. Assay used: immunoSEQ multiplex PCR; TCRdb lists only in-frame clones, some missing. The repertoire has 250,000 to 300,000 clones, around nine tenths of them found once; the top ten carry 11%. The sequencing input was peripheral blood. These receptors all come from a woman aged 25 to 39 with COVID-19, enrolled during active disease.

V usage is TRBV6-4 and J usage is TRBJ2-3; TRBD1 might be the D (5 bases). CDR3 length: 12 amino acids. Between the trimmed V and J ends, which lost 6 bases and 6 bases, there was a span of 10 bases. The germline V gene has CDR1 MRHNA and CDR2 SNTAGT. The CDR3 nucleotides read TGTGCCAGCAGGGGGCTGGGGGATACGCAGTATTTT. Translation gives CASRGLGDTQYF.

The CDR3 region is CASSFLTSSDEQYF. DNA of the CDR3: TGTGCCAGCAGTTTCCTGACTAGCAGCGACGAGCAGTACTTC. This chain links TRBV6-2 or TRBV6-3 with TRBJ2-7, with 7 bases identical to TRBD2. From germline, CDR1 is MNHEY and CDR2 SVGEGT. This CDR3 is 14 amino acids long. The V segment lost 4 bases and the J segment 5 bases; nucleotides outside the gene matches: 8.

V is TRBV27 and J is TRBJ1-5, with D perhaps TRBD1 (5 bases). This CDR3 comprises 14 residues. The germline CDR1 and CDR2 sequences are MNHEY and SMNVEV (reference sequence). With 0 bases removed from V and 5 bases from J, the gap between germline ends came to 8 bases. CDR3 in amino acids: CASSLSGDYQPQHF. The CDR3 DNA follows: TGTGCCAGCAGTTTATCGGGGGACTATCAGCCCCAGCATTTT.

The genes are TRBV19 and TRBJ1-6, with D uncertain. The V gene's germline CDR1 is LNHDA and CDR2 SQIVND (reference sequence). V lost 8 bases to trimming and J lost 3 bases, with 11 bases between them. This CDR3 has 14 amino acids. The CDR3 loop is CASQAPFYNSPLHF. As DNA, the CDR3 is TGTGCCAGTCAGGCTCCCTTCTATAATTCACCCCTCCACTTT. The full variable domain, completed using reference TRBV19 and TRBJ1-6, is DGGITQSPKYLFRKEGQNVTLSCEQNLNHDAMYWYRQDPGQGLRLIYYSQIVNDFQKGDIAEGYSVSREKKESFPLTVTSAQKNPTAFYLCASQAPFYNSPLHFGNGTRLTVT.

This rearrangement joins TRBV2 to TRBJ1-4; TRBD1 matches 9 bases. Per germline, CDR1 SNHLY and CDR2 FYNNEI. V shed 7 bases and J 0 bases; nucleotides not matched to a gene: 6. This CDR3 has 16 amino acids. The DNA of the CDR3 is TGTGCCAGCATTCGGGACAGGGTCGCAACTAATGAAAAACTGTTTTTT. Its protein product is CASIRDRVATNEKLFF.

This chain joins TRBV5-1 and TRBJ2-1; D possibly corresponds to TRBD1 (6 bases). The length of the CDR3 is 13 residues. Germline V gene data show CDR1 as SGHRS and CDR2 as YFSETQ. The germline V and J ends were trimmed by 0 bases and 9 bases, with 10 bases remaining between them. This CDR3 is CASSLGGPSEQFF. In DNA, the CDR3 is TGCGCCAGCAGCTTGGGGGGGCCTAGTGAGCAGTTCTTC.

This clone was observed a single time. The chain joins TRBV6-1 to TRBJ1-2; no reliable D call. The CDR3 consists of 14 residues. Germline CDR1 MNHNS, CDR2 SASEGT. V was pared by 3 bases and J by 5 bases, with 13 bases between. The CDR3: CASSDSLGGYGYTF. The CDR3 bases are TGTGCCAGCAGTGATTCACTGGGAGGGTATGGCTACACCTTC.

The V call is TRBV12-2, the J call TRBJ1-2; TRBD1, as called in the table, went unchecked against the DNA. TRBV12-2 is recorded as a pseudogene. The CDR3 spans 15 residues. The CDR3 here is CASRLANREPRGYTF. The CDR3 nucleotides read TGTGCAAGTCGCTTAGCGAACAGGGAGCCGCGAGGCTACACCTTC.

This clone was seen only once. The chain is built from TRBV3-1 (or the pseudogene TRBV3-2) and TRBJ1-2; the D gene is possibly TRBD1 (5 bases). Germline V gives CDR1 LGHDT, CDR2 YNNKEL (reference sequence). This CDR3 is 13 amino acids long. Trimming removed 4 bases at V and 8 bases at J, with 14 bases between. CDR3 protein: CASSRGTATGYTF. CDR3 in DNA: TGTGCCAGCAGCCGCGGGACCGCGACAGGCTACACCTTC.

This chain connects TRBV10-3 to TRBJ2-1, with 8 bases aligning to TRBD1. Germline CDR1 and CDR2: ENHRY and SYGVKD. Trimming removed 3 bases from V and 7 bases from J; junction bases left unmatched: 2. This CDR3 spans 13 amino acids. The CDR3 region has the DNA TGTGCCATCAGTGACAACAGGGGGAATGAGCAGTTCTTC. Its protein product is CAISDNRGNEQFF.

The chain recombines TRBV5-1 with TRBJ1-1, with D unclear. The CDR3 is 15 residues long. Germline CDR1 and CDR2: SGHRS and YFSETQ. V lost 0 bases and J 1 base, leaving 10 bases between the germline ends. The CDR3 DNA reads TGCGCCAGCAGCTTGGTAGCGGGAGGGAACACTGAAGCTTTCTTT. The encoded protein is CASSLVAGGNTEAFF.

The V gene is TRBV24-1, the J gene TRBJ2-1; 10 bases line up with TRBD1. The CDR3 sequence is 14 residues long. Germline V CDR1 and CDR2: KGHDR, SFDVKD. Trimming took 10 bases from V and 8 from J; bases not matched to a gene: 10. The CDR3 nucleotides are TGTGCCACTGCGCCGGGACAGGGGCTGTATGAGCAGTTCTTC. Translated: CATAPGQGLYEQFF.

The CDR3 reads CASSLFAENTGELFF. The CDR3, as DNA: TGTGCCAGCAGTTTATTTGCGGAGAACACCGGGGAGCTGTTTTTT. The V call is TRBV28, the J call TRBJ2-2; unclear D gene. The CDR3 has 15 amino acids. Germline CDR1 reads MDHEN; CDR2 reads SYDVKM. The V end lost 1 base, the J end lost 1 base, and 7 bases lay between the germline ends.

The chain carries TRBV24-1 and TRBJ2-3; 10 positions agree with TRBD2. CDR3 length equals 16 residues. Germline CDR1 KGHDR, CDR2 SFDVKD. After removal of 5 bases from V and 0 bases from J, the junction contained 4 bases not matched to a gene. The CDR3 DNA follows: TGTGCCACCAGTGGCCTAGCGGGGGCAAGCACAGATACGCAGTATTTT. Translated, it gives CATSGLAGASTDTQYF.

The rearrangement joins TRBV27 to TRBJ1-4; 7 positions agree with TRBD1. Germline CDR1 MNHEY, CDR2 SMNVEV (reference sequence). There are 14 residues in the CDR3. The V gene end was trimmed by 6 bases and the J gene end by 8 bases; junction bases not matched to a gene: 9. The CDR3 sequence is CASRLRGLNEKLFF. CDR3 nucleotide sequence: TGTGCCAGCAGGCTCAGGGGGTTGAACGAAAAACTGTTTTTT. The entire variable domain, with the rest obtained from reference TRBV27 and TRBJ1-4, is as follows: EAQVTQNPRYLITVTGKKLTVTCSQNMNHEYMSWYRQDPGLGLRQIYYSMNVEVTDKGDVPEGYKVSRKEKRNFPLILESPSPNQTSLYFCASRLRGLNEKLFFGSGTQLSVL.

V usage is TRBV5-1 and J usage is TRBJ2-1; maybe TRBD1 (6 bases). Germline V gene sequence: CDR1 SGHRS, CDR2 YFSETQ. CDR3 length: 13 amino acids. V dropped 3 bases and J dropped 4 bases, with 8 bases sitting between them. In DNA, the CDR3 is TGCGCCAGCAGCTCCGGACAGTACAATGAGCAGTTCTTC. Its protein is CASSSGQYNEQFF.

The chain is built from TRBV19 and TRBJ2-1; 7 nucleotides line up with TRBD2. The CDR3 covers 13 residues. Germline V gives CDR1 LNHDA, CDR2 SQIVND (reference sequence). The V segment lost 3 bases and the J segment 7 bases; nucleotides outside the gene matches: 3. The CDR3 loop reads CASSIGAGNEQFF. CDR3 DNA sequence: TGTGCCAGTAGTATCGGAGCGGGGAATGAGCAGTTCTTC.

V and J are TRBV23-1 and TRBJ1-6; D gene unclear. TRBV23-1 is placed among ORFs of uncertain function. CDR3 length equals 12 residues. Trimming left V 7 bases short and J 8 bases short, with 9 bases between. CDR3 sequence (DNA): TGCGCCAGCATTCTACGGGATTCACCCCTCCACTTT. Its translation is CASILRDSPLHF.

The chain recombines TRBV2 with TRBJ1-5; 9 nucleotides agree with TRBD1. The trim removed 7 bases at V and 7 bases at J, leaving 5 bases unmatched. The CDR3 has 13 amino acids. Germline V gene lookup returns CDR1 SNHLY and CDR2 FYNNEI. The CDR3 coding sequence is TGTGCCAGCAAACAACAGGGGGCGCAGCCCCAGCATTTT. Its protein product is CASKQQGAQPQHF.

The J gene is TRBJ1-1, the V gene TRBV5-1; TRBD1 matches at 7 bases. V shed 6 bases and J 1 base; nucleotides not matched to a gene: 9. In germline, CDR1 is SGHRS, CDR2 YFSETQ. The CDR3 is made up of 15 amino acids. The CDR3 here is CASKVAGGKNTEAFF. DNA for the CDR3: TGCGCCAGCAAAGTCGCAGGGGGAAAGAACACTGAAGCTTTCTTT.

In this sample, this clone turned up a few times. The rearrangement uses TRBV11-2 and TRBJ1-1; TRBD1 matches at 7 bases. This CDR3 has 13 amino acids. J was trimmed by 5 bases and V by 5 bases; bases with no gene match: 5. Germline CDR1 is SGHAT and CDR2 is FQNNGV. CDR3 sequence reads: CASSLNRGTEAFF. DNA for the CDR3: TGTGCCAGCAGCCTAAACAGGGGAACTGAAGCTTTCTTT.